Below, 25 T cell receptor beta chains from the same sample are listed, as sequenced in a study of blood T cells in healthy people across ages. Combining a sample-barcoded 5' primer with a J-beta primer mix, a second PCR ran for about 6 to 12 cycles. One entry per CDR3 protein results from TCRdb running MiXCR on the 5' RACE reads. This table holds about 1,600,000 distinct CDR3 sequences, approximately 38% found once. Sequencing was performed on blood. The receptors derive from a woman in her late teens or twenties in good health.

This clonotype was detected a few times. V gene TRBV4-1 combines with J gene TRBJ2-1; D gene uncertain. V gave up 2 bases and J gave up 7 bases, with 15 bases separating them. In germline, CDR1 is MGHRA, CDR2 YSYEKL. CDR3 length: 15 amino acids. The CDR3 nucleotides read TGCGCCAGCAGCCAATCGGTCCGCGGTCAGAATGAGCAGTTCTTC. It yields the protein CASSQSVRGQNEQFF.

This clonotype was seen a handful of times. The chain joins TRBV5-1 to TRBJ2-3; 9 bases fit TRBD1. CDR1 and CDR2 (germline): SGHRS, YFSETQ. V was clipped by 4 bases and J by 1 base; unmatched bases: 4. This CDR3 comprises 15 residues. The CDR3 nucleotides read TGCGCCAGCAGCGGAAGGACAGGGGGCACAGATACGCAGTATTTT. It is translated as CASSGRTGGTDTQYF.

CDR3 in amino acids: CASSKLAGSTDTQYF. As DNA, the CDR3 is TGTGCCAGCAGTAAACTAGCGGGGAGCACAGATACGCAGTATTTT. The chain joins TRBV6-1 to TRBJ2-3; 10 bases agree with TRBD2. The germline V gene has CDR1 MNHNS and CDR2 SASEGT. J lost 0 bases, V lost 5 bases, and 2 bases had no gene match. The CDR3 covers 15 residues.

V usage is TRBV7-9 and J usage is TRBJ2-1, with TRBD2 matching 9 bases. The CDR3 has 16 residues. Germline lookup yields CDR1 SEHNR and CDR2 FQNEAQ (reference sequence). V dropped 2 bases and J dropped 1; count of bases not matched to a gene: 3. The CDR3 bases are TGTGCCAGCAGCTTAAAGGCGGGAGGGTCCTACAATGAGCAGTTCTTC. This gives the protein CASSLKAGGSYNEQFF.

This clonotype came up a few times. This CDR3 is CASSLARDRGGTDTQYF. Written as DNA, the CDR3 is TGTGCCAGCAGCTTAGCAAGAGACAGGGGGGGGACAGATACGCAGTATTTT. This chain connects TRBV7-8 to TRBJ2-3; the match to TRBD1 covers 9 bases. CDR1 SGHVS and CDR2 FQNEAQ come from the germline V gene. The V gene end was trimmed by 0 bases and the J gene end by 3 bases; junction bases not matched to a gene: 7. This CDR3 spans 17 amino acids.

This clonotype came up a few times. The V gene is TRBV7-9, the J gene TRBJ2-1; 9 bases fit TRBD2. Germline lookup yields CDR1 SEHNR and CDR2 FQNEAQ (reference sequence). The CDR3 extends over 15 amino acids. Trimming at V came to 2 bases and at J to 5 bases, leaving 4 bases not matched to a gene. CDR3 region: CASSLRLAEHNEQFF. The DNA of the CDR3 is TGTGCCAGCAGCTTACGACTAGCGGAACACAATGAGCAGTTCTTC.

The chain recombines TRBV7-2 with TRBJ2-7, with 10 bases matching TRBD2. The CDR3 totals 14 residues. Losses at the gene ends were 5 bases for V and 5 bases for J; bases not matched to a gene: 6. The germline V gene has CDR1 SGHTA and CDR2 FQGNSA. As DNA, the CDR3 is TGTGCCAGCAGCGCCGGGACTAGCGTTCACGAGCAGTACTTC. It yields the protein CASSAGTSVHEQYF.

The chain uses TRBV15 and TRBJ2-1; D gene unclear. V lost 1 base and J lost 6, with 16 bases in between. CDR1 and CDR2 (germline): LNHNV, YYDKDF (reference sequence). CDR3 length: 16 residues. The CDR3 DNA reads TGTGCCACCAGCAGAGGTCGAGTGGTTGTGTCCAATGAGCAGTTCTTC. Protein product: CATSRGRVVVSNEQFF.

The chain carries TRBV10-3 and TRBJ2-5; D may match TRBD1 or TRBD2 (5 bases each). This CDR3 is built from 14 residues. With 6 bases removed from V and 3 bases from J, the gap between germline ends came to 14 bases. Germline CDR1 ENHRY, CDR2 SYGVKD. The DNA of the CDR3 is TGTGCCATCAGGGGCGAGGTGGGGGAAGAGACCCAGTACTTC. This translates into CAIRGEVGEETQYF.

V is TRBV20-1 and J is TRBJ2-1; 8 nucleotides align to TRBD2. Germline trimming cut 3 bases from V and 7 bases from J; bases unmatched to any gene: 5. The CDR3 totals 13 residues. Germline V gene data show CDR1 as DFQATT and CDR2 as SNEGSKA (reference sequence). This CDR3 is CSASSREGNEQFF. In DNA, the CDR3 is TGCAGTGCTAGTTCCCGGGAGGGGAATGAGCAGTTCTTC.

This clonotype was recorded only once. A read error may account for a junction end that differs from germline. The chain joins TRBV5-1 to TRBJ1-2; D not certain. Germline V gene data show CDR1 as SGHRS and CDR2 as YFSETQ. The CDR3 length is 15 residues. CDR3 amino acids: CASSFSREAIYGNTF. The CDR3 DNA is TGCGCCAGCAGCTTTTCGCGGGAAGCGATCTATGGCAACACCTTC.

The CDR3 DNA reads as TGTGCCAGCAGCTCGAGAGAAGACAGGGGTGGCTACGAGCAGTACTTC. Translated, it gives CASSSREDRGGYEQYF. V usage is TRBV11-2 and J usage is TRBJ2-7; 8 bases agree with TRBD1. The length of the CDR3 is 16 residues. CDR1 is SGHAT and CDR2 is FQNNGV in the germline V gene. V shed 4 bases, J shed 3 bases, and the junction held 11 bases outside the gene matches. Full variable domain (remainder filled in from reference TRBV11-2 and TRBJ2-7): EAGVAQSPRYKIIEKRQSVAFWCNPISGHATLYWYQQILGQGPKLLIQFQNNGVVDDSQLPKDRFSAERLKGVDSTLKIQPAKLEDSAVYLCASSSREDRGGYEQYFGPGTRLTVT.

This rearrangement joins TRBV7-6 to TRBJ2-1; TRBD2 matches at 11 bases. Germline V gene lookup returns CDR1 SGHVS and CDR2 FNYEAQ. V lost 6 bases, J lost 7 bases, and 8 bases stayed unmatched. The CDR3 is 15 amino acids. CDR3 amino acids: CASRMLAGGSNEQFF. In DNA form, the CDR3 reads TGTGCCAGCAGAATGCTAGCGGGAGGCTCAAATGAGCAGTTCTTC.

This chain's CDR3 is CATSFQGNTEAFF. CDR3 coding DNA: TGTGCCACCAGTTTCCAGGGAAACACTGAAGCTTTCTTT. The V gene is TRBV24-1, the J gene TRBJ1-1, with D possibly matching TRBD1 (5 bases). From germline, CDR1 is KGHDR and CDR2 SFDVKD. With 6 bases removed from V and 2 bases from J, the gap between germline ends came to 9 bases. This CDR3 comprises 13 residues.

Of note for this clonotype: The junction shows a germline mismatch at one end, possibly a read error. CDR3 residues: CASSQERATSTDTQYF. CDR3 nucleotides: TGCGCCAGCAGTCAAGAGCGGGCGACTAGCACAGATACGCAGTATTTT. J is TRBJ2-3 and V is TRBV4-1; D may be TRBD2 (6 bases). Germline CDR1 reads MGHRA; CDR2 reads YSYEKL. The CDR3 contains 16 residues.

There are a few counts of this clonotype. This rearrangement joins TRBV5-1 to TRBJ2-5; D remains unclear. Between the trimmed V and J ends, which lost 10 bases and 2 bases, there was a span of 15 bases. CDR1 and CDR2 (germline): SGHRS, YFSETQ. The CDR3 covers 13 residues. CDR3: CASTLASQETQYF. CDR3 DNA: TGCGCCTCGACCTTGGCCTCTCAAGAGACCCAGTACTTC.

This clonotype was picked up a small number of times. The V call is TRBV5-6, the J call TRBJ1-6; 8 bases are shared with TRBD1. The length of the CDR3 is 17 residues. With V trimmed by 4 bases and J by 0 bases, 6 bases remained unmatched. Germline loops: CDR1 SGHDT, CDR2 YYEEEE. The CDR3 spells CASSGTGLSSYNSPLHF. The CDR3 DNA reads as TGTGCCAGCAGCGGGACAGGTCTTAGCTCCTATAATTCACCCCTCCACTTT.

This clonotype was seen only once. V is TRBV20-1 and J is TRBJ2-1, with 7 bases identical to TRBD2. This CDR3 region has 11 residues. Germline V gene sequence: CDR1 DFQATT, CDR2 SNEGSKA (reference sequence). The CDR3 region has the DNA TGCACCAGCGGGGCGTACAATGAGCAGTTCTTC. Its protein is CTSGAYNEQFF.

With regard to this clonotype: A clone one base away is much larger, so this may be a read error. The chain carries TRBV7-2 and TRBJ2-1, with 7 bases that match TRBD1. The germline gives CDR1 SGHTA, CDR2 FQGNSA. CDR3 size: 14 residues. The V and J ends lost 1 base and 9 bases, in that order; junction bases with no gene match: 6. This chain's CDR3 is CASSLGQGTSEQFF. DNA of the CDR3: TGTGCCAGCAGCTTAGGACAGGGAACCAGTGAGCAGTTCTTC.

This chain joins TRBV5-6 and TRBJ2-1, with D unclear. With 4 bases removed from V and 11 bases from J, the gap between germline ends came to 22 bases. The CDR3 length is 15 residues. Germline V CDR1 and CDR2: SGHDT, YYEEEE. CDR3 in amino acids: CASSPRLELLGKQFF. The CDR3 DNA reads TGTGCCAGCAGCCCACGGCTAGAATTACTGGGGAAGCAGTTCTTC. The full variable domain, with the rest looked up from reference TRBV5-6 and TRBJ2-1, is DAGVTQSPTHLIKTRGQQVTLRCSPKSGHDTVSWYQQALGQGPQFIFQYYEEEERQRGNFPDRFSGHQFPNYSSELNVNALLLGDSALYLCASSPRLELLGKQFFGPGTRLTVL.

The rearrangement links TRBV21-1 to TRBJ1-5; the table gives TRBD1 as D, unverified against the DNA. TRBV21-1 represents a pseudogene. The CDR3 length is 12 residues. The CDR3 DNA is TGTGCCGGGGGGACAGGAAATCAGCCCCAGCATTTT. It codes for CAGGTGNQPQHF.

The V and J genes are TRBV15 and TRBJ2-1; 7 positions match TRBD2. Germline V gene data show CDR1 as LNHNV and CDR2 as YYDKDF (reference sequence). V trimming: 3 bases; J trimming: 7 bases; junction bases outside the gene matches: 6. The CDR3 has 14 residues. The CDR3 loop reads CATSRGWEGNEQFF. The CDR3 DNA sequence: TGTGCCACCAGCAGGGGATGGGAGGGAAATGAGCAGTTCTTC.

The sample holds a few counts of this clonotype. The chain couples TRBV9 to TRBJ2-7; TRBD1 matches 7 bases. The CDR3 totals 16 residues. From germline, CDR1 is SGDLS and CDR2 YYNGEE. V lost 0 bases to trimming and J lost 0 bases; unmatched junction nucleotides: 6. CDR3 sequence reads: CASSVGPQGSSYEQYF. CDR3 in DNA: TGTGCCAGCAGCGTAGGCCCACAGGGGAGCTCCTACGAGCAGTACTTC.

This clonotype was picked up a small number of times. The J gene is TRBJ2-3, the V gene TRBV10-3, with 7 bases matching TRBD2. J was trimmed by 0 bases and V by 3 bases; bases with no gene match: 3. Germline CDR1 ENHRY, CDR2 SYGVKD. The CDR3 covers 15 residues. This CDR3 is CAISDWDYSTDTQYF. CDR3 bases: TGTGCCATCAGTGATTGGGACTACAGCACAGATACGCAGTATTTT.

There are a few counts of this clonotype. The chain has TRBV7-2 and TRBJ2-1; 8 bases fit TRBD2. CDR3 size: 15 residues. The germline CDR1 and CDR2 sequences are SGHTA and FQGNSA. The junction had 10 bases not matched to a gene; V was cut back by 2 bases and J by 10 bases. This CDR3 reads CASSLIGAGVGEQFF. CDR3 DNA: TGTGCCAGCAGCTTAATTGGAGCGGGAGTGGGCGAGCAGTTCTTC.